This record covers a single T cell receptor beta chain. This record belongs to a study of T cells in Graves' hyperthyroidism and ophthalmopathy. V was cut by 6 bases and J by 3 bases, with 11 bases left in between. Germline loops: CDR1 DFQATT, CDR2 SNEGSKA (reference sequence). The CDR3 runs to 13 residues. Researchers amplified the TCR beta CDR3 regions from RNA transcripts. The HTBI primer set was used in a first-round RT-PCR of the TCR CDR3. Using its own MiXCR run on the multiplex PCR reads, TCRdb lists one record per CDR3 protein. The sample includes 20,000 to 30,000 distinct CDR3 sequences, under 55% of them seen just once.

Sequenced: blood. The TCR comes from a woman under 40 with Graves' hyperthyroidism. The chain has TRBV20-1 and TRBJ2-2; tentative D call: TRBD2 (6 bases). CDR3 coding DNA: TGCAGTGCGCCGGGAGTTGACACCGGGGAGCTGTTTTTT. This encodes CSAPGVDTGELFF.